One sample yielded the 21 T cell receptor beta chains listed below, sequenced in a study of beta chain features in type 1 diabetes. Expressed TCRB transcripts were sequenced because the entire RNA isolate underwent reverse transcription. The table came from immunoSEQ multiplex PCR; TCRdb's copy has only in-frame clones and leaves some out. Of hundreds of thousands of clones in the sample, 15% to 20% were seen once. What was sequenced was naive CD4+ T cells from blood. These receptors all come from a woman under 30 in good health.

This chain joins TRBV25-1 and TRBJ2-1, with 10 bases aligning to TRBD2. V gave up 6 bases and J gave up 7 bases; unmatched junction bases: 9. CDR1 and CDR2 from the germline V gene are MGHDK and SYGVNS. The CDR3 spans 15 residues. CDR3 sequence: CASSPGTSAPNEQFF. The CDR3 region has the DNA TGTGCCAGCAGCCCCGGGACTAGCGCCCCGAATGAGCAGTTCTTC. Full variable domain (missing parts from reference TRBV25-1 and TRBJ2-1): EADIYQTPRYLVIGTGKKITLECSQTMGHDKMYWYQQDPGMELHLIHYSYGVNSTEKGDLSSESTVSRIRTEHFPLTLESARPSHTSQYLCASSPGTSAPNEQFFGPGTRLTVL.

J is TRBJ1-1 and V is TRBV6-6, with D unresolved. Between the trimmed V and J ends, which lost 4 bases and 0 bases, there was a span of 15 bases. Germline CDR1 reads MNHNY; CDR2 reads SVGAGI (reference sequence). The CDR3 is 16 residues long. CDR3 in amino acids: CASSFYRHRMNTEAFF. The CDR3 nucleotides read TGTGCCAGCAGTTTTTATCGCCACAGAATGAACACTGAAGCTTTCTTT.

This chain joins TRBV7-9 and TRBJ2-7, with 11 positions matching TRBD2. The CDR3 runs to 14 residues. V trimming: 3 bases; J trimming: 2 bases; junction bases outside the gene matches: 0. Germline assignment: CDR1 SEHNR and CDR2 FQNEAQ (reference sequence). This CDR3 reads CASSFSGRAYEQYF. The CDR3 region has the DNA TGTGCCAGCAGCTTTAGCGGGAGGGCCTACGAGCAGTACTTC.

The chain recombines TRBV6-5 with TRBJ2-7; D ambiguous. CDR1 and CDR2 (germline): MNHEY, SVGAGI. The CDR3 covers 15 residues. Deletions cut 0 bases from V and 1 base from J, with 10 bases between. CDR3 protein: CASSYSPGFSYEQYF. CDR3 bases: TGTGCCAGCAGTTACTCCCCGGGTTTTTCCTACGAGCAGTACTTC.

The V gene is TRBV7-9, the J gene TRBJ2-5; 8 nucleotides align to TRBD2. V was clipped by 6 bases and J by 5 bases; unmatched bases: 8. This CDR3 region has 14 residues. Germline CDR1 reads SEHNR; CDR2 reads FQNEAQ (reference sequence). Here the CDR3 reads CASSEGTSGETQYF. The CDR3 coding sequence is TGTGCCAGCAGTGAGGGGACTAGTGGTGAGACCCAGTACTTC. Complete variable domain (other parts from reference TRBV7-9 and TRBJ2-5): DTGVSQNPRHKITKRGQNVTFRCDPISEHNRLYWYRQTLGQGPEFLTYFQNEAQLEKSRLLSDRFSAERPKGSFSTLEIQRTEQGDSAMYLCASSEGTSGETQYFGPGTRLLVL.

This clone was found a few times. V gene TRBV5-4 combines with J gene TRBJ1-4; no firm D call. The CDR3 is 12 amino acids. CDR1 is SGHNT, CDR2 YYREEE, per germline (reference sequence). V was clipped by 2 bases and J by 5 bases, with 4 bases between them. The CDR3 DNA is TGTGCCAGCAGCTTACAGAATGAAAAACTGTTTTTT. The encoded protein is CASSLQNEKLFF.

This clone occurred a few times. This chain connects TRBV25-1 to TRBJ2-7, with D uncertain. This CDR3 has 12 amino acids. V was clipped by 4 bases and J by 7 bases, with 11 bases between them. Germline CDR1 is MGHDK and CDR2 is SYGVNS. CDR3 sequence: CASSVGGWEQYF. The CDR3 DNA is TGTGCCAGCAGTGTCGGTGGTTGGGAGCAGTACTTC.

This clone turned up a few times. The V call is TRBV28, the J call TRBJ1-1, with D unclear. Germline V gene data show CDR1 as MDHEN and CDR2 as SYDVKM. This CDR3 is built from 15 residues. Between the trimmed V and J ends, which lost 4 bases and 1 base, there was a span of 13 bases. The CDR3 loop is CASSSSVVGNTEAFF. Written as DNA, the CDR3 is TGTGCCAGCAGTTCATCGGTGGTTGGGAACACTGAAGCTTTCTTT.

The chain is built from TRBV5-1 and TRBJ1-2; 7 bases match TRBD1. In germline, CDR1 is SGHRS, CDR2 YFSETQ. The V gene end was trimmed by 3 bases and the J gene end by 3 bases; junction bases not matched to a gene: 14. This CDR3 spans 17 amino acids. CDR3 nucleotides: TGCGCCAGCAGCTACAACAGGGGTCCGCAGGTAGACTATGGCTACACCTTC. This encodes CASSYNRGPQVDYGYTF.

This clone was counted between two and nine times. The rearrangement uses TRBV27 and TRBJ1-1; the D is unclear. The CDR3 length is 15 residues. In germline, CDR1 is MNHEY, CDR2 SMNVEV (reference sequence). CDR3: CTSRSSAGANTEAFF. CDR3 DNA sequence: TGTACCTCAAGGAGTAGCGCAGGAGCGAACACTGAAGCTTTCTTT.

J is TRBJ2-1 and V is TRBV6-5; D ambiguous. V was trimmed by 2 bases and J by 10 bases, leaving 18 bases between them. CDR1 is MNHEY, CDR2 SVGAGI, per germline. The CDR3 has 15 residues. DNA of the CDR3: TGTGCCAGCAGTTACGAGGCCCTTTCATCCTACGAGCAGTTCTTC. This sequence encodes CASSYEALSSYEQFF.

This rearrangement joins TRBV28 to TRBJ2-1; 7 bases align to TRBD1. V gave up 4 bases and J gave up 8 bases; unmatched junction bases: 5. The germline gives CDR1 MDHEN, CDR2 SYDVKM. The CDR3 loop spans 13 amino acids. CDR3 amino acids: CASSYYGQDEQFF. In DNA form, the CDR3 reads TGTGCCAGCAGTTATTATGGACAGGATGAGCAGTTCTTC.

The chain carries TRBV9 and TRBJ1-2; D is perhaps TRBD1 (6 bases). The V gene's germline CDR1 is SGDLS and CDR2 YYNGEE. V lost 0 bases and J lost 2, with 8 bases in between. The CDR3 is made up of 14 amino acids. The CDR3 DNA follows: TGTGCCAGCAGCGTAGGGACAGTGAACTATGGCTACACCTTC. Residues: CASSVGTVNYGYTF.

The V call is TRBV5-4, the J call TRBJ1-2; D unclear. The V gene lost 0 bases and the J gene lost 3 bases, with 12 bases spanning the gap. CDR3 length: 15 amino acids. The germline V gene encodes CDR1 SGHNT and CDR2 YYREEE (reference sequence). The CDR3 spells CASSLGPGSYYGYTF. The CDR3 DNA reads TGTGCCAGCAGCTTGGGGCCCGGGTCCTACTATGGCTACACCTTC.

This clone was counted between two and nine times. The chain is built from TRBV13 and TRBJ1-1, with D perhaps matching TRBD1 (5 bases). Looked up from germline, CDR1 is PRHDT and CDR2 is FYEKMQ (reference sequence). This CDR3 is built from 16 residues. Trimming took off 0 bases at V and 4 bases at J, with 15 bases between the two ends. This CDR3 is CASSLGRGRIITEAFF. The CDR3 coding sequence is TGTGCCAGCAGCTTAGGTCGGGGCAGGATAATCACTGAAGCTTTCTTT.

The chain uses TRBV4-3 and TRBJ1-3; TRBD1 aligns across 7 bases. The length of the CDR3 is 17 residues. Losses at the gene ends were 1 base for V and 0 bases for J; bases not matched to a gene: 6. Germline CDR1 is LGHNA and CDR2 is YSLEER. The CDR3 spells CASSQGDSGRSGNTIYF. The DNA for the CDR3 is TGCGCCAGCAGCCAAGGGGACAGCGGACGCTCTGGAAACACCATATATTTT.

The genes are TRBV25-1 and TRBJ2-7; the D is unclear. Germline-derived CDR1 and CDR2 are MGHDK and SYGVNS. This CDR3 is built from 13 residues. Between the trimmed V and J ends, which lost 4 bases and 7 bases, there was a span of 14 bases. CDR3 in DNA: TGTGCCAGCAGTGCGTATGGAAATAGGGAGCAGTACTTC. Translation: CASSAYGNREQYF.

The chain has TRBV19 and TRBJ2-1, with a tentative D call TRBD2 (6 bases). This CDR3 has 13 residues. Per germline, CDR1 LNHDA and CDR2 SQIVND (reference sequence). Between the trimmed V and J ends, which lost 6 bases and 4 bases, there was a span of 10 bases. CDR3 loop: CASSGRPYNEQFF. CDR3 DNA: TGTGCCAGTAGCGGGAGACCTTACAATGAGCAGTTCTTC.

The chain joins TRBV28 to TRBJ2-5; 9 bases are shared with TRBD2. V shed 2 bases and J 5 bases; nucleotides not matched to a gene: 6. The germline V gene encodes CDR1 MDHEN and CDR2 SYDVKM. This CDR3 comprises 15 residues. The CDR3 coding sequence is TGTGCCAGCAGTTTAGCAATAGCGGGAGTGGAGACCCAGTACTTC. It codes for CASSLAIAGVETQYF.

There are a few counts of this clone. The chain recombines TRBV5-1 with TRBJ2-5; 9 bases are shared with TRBD1. With the DNA end fitting TRBJ2-7 better, the J assignment may be wrong. Germline values: CDR1 SGHRS, CDR2 YFSETQ. The CDR3 runs to 15 residues. In nucleotides, the CDR3 is TGCGCCAGCAGCAAACAGGGGGCGTCGGGCTACGAGCAGTACTTC. Amino acids: CASSKQGASGYEQYF.

The chain combines TRBV4-3 with TRBJ2-1, with D tentatively TRBD2 (6 bases). CDR3 size: 18 residues. The germline V gene has CDR1 LGHNA and CDR2 YSLEER. V gave up 4 bases and J gave up 0 bases, with 19 bases separating them. CDR3 bases: TGCGCCAGCAGCCGAAGATTCCTAACCGGGAGCTCCTACAATGAGCAGTTCTTC. It specifies CASSRRFLTGSSYNEQFF.